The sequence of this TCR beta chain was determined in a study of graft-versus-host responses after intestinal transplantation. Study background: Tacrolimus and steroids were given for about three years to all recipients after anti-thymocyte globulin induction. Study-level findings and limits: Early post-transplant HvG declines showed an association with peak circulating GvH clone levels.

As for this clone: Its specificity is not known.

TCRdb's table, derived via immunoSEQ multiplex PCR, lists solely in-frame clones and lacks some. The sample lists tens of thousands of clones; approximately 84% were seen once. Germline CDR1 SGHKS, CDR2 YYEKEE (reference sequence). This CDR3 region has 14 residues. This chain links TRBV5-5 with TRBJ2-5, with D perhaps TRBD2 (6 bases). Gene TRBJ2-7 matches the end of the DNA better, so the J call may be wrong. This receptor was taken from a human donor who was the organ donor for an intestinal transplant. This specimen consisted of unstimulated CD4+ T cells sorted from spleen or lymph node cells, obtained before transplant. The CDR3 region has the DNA TGTGCCAGCAGCTTCCTAGCGTTCTCCTACGAGCAGTACTTC. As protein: CASSFLAFSYEQYF.